This T cell receptor beta chain comes out of a study of shared clonotypes between healthy human individuals. Some 30,000 T cell genomes, or approximately 190 ng DNA, went into the sorted-subset replicate PCRs. This table comes from immunoSEQ multiplex PCR, and its TCRdb copy is limited to in-frame clones, with some not included. The data hold around 700,000 clones, with 74% observed a single time. Germline V gives CDR1 MRHNA, CDR2 SNTAGT. The length of the CDR3 is 13 residues. The junction had 7 bases not matched to a gene; V was cut back by 0 bases and J by 12 bases. Of note for this clone: Antigen specificity is unknown.

All donors were Caucasian adults living in Nashville, Tennessee. In the CD4+ fraction, cells were divided into CD45RA+ naive and CD45RA-negative memory subsets. Whole-study findings and limits: Sampling was confined to blood; repertoires within tissues likely differ.

The chain uses TRBV6-4 and TRBJ1-2, with TRBD1 matching over 7 bases. The source material was memory CD4+ T cells sorted from blood. The subset was: CD45RA-negative fraction. The source is a young woman in good health. CDR3 protein: CASSDSERGLHTF. Written as DNA, the CDR3 is TGTGCCAGCAGTGACTCGGAAAGGGGGCTCCACACCTTC.